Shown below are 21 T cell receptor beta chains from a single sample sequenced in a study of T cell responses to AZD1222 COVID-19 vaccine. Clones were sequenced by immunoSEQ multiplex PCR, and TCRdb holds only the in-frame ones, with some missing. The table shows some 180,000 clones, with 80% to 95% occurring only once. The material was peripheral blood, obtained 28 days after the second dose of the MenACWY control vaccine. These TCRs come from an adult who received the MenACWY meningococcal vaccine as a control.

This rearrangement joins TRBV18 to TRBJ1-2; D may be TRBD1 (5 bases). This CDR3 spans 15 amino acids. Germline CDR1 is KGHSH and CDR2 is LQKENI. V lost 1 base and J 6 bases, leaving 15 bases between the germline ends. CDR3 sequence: CASSPLVEGMDGYTF. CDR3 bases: TGTGCCAGCTCACCACTAGTGGAGGGGATGGATGGCTACACCTTC.

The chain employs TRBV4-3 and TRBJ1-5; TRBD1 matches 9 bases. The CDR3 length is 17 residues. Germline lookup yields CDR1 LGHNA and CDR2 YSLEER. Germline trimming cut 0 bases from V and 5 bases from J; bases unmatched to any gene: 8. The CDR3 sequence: CASSQDGYWDRDQPQHF. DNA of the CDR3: TGCGCCAGCAGCCAAGACGGGTATTGGGACAGGGATCAGCCCCAGCATTTT.

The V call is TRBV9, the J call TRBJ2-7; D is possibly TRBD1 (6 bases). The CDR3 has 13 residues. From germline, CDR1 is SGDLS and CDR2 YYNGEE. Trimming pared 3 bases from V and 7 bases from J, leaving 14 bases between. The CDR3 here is CASSGTVRSEQYF. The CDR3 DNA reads TGTGCCAGCAGCGGGACAGTGCGATCGGAGCAGTACTTC.

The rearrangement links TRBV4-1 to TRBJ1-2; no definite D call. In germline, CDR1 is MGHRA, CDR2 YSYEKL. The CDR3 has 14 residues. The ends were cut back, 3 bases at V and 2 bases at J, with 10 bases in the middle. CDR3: CASSQATINYGYTF. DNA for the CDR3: TGCGCCAGCAGCCAGGCGACAATAAACTATGGCTACACCTTC.

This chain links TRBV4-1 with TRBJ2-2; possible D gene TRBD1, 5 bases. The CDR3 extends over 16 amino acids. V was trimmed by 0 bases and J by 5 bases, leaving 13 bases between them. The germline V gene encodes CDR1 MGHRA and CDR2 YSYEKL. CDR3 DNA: TGCGCCAGCAGCCAAGAAGAGACAGTTCTAACCGGGGAGCTGTTTTTT. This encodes CASSQEETVLTGELFF.

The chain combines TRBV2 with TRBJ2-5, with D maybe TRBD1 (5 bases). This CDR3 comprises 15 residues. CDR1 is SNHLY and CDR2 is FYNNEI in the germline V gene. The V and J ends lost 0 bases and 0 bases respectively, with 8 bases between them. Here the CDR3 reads CASSEARTHQETQYF. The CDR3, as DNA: TGTGCCAGCAGTGAAGCTAGGACACACCAAGAGACCCAGTACTTC.

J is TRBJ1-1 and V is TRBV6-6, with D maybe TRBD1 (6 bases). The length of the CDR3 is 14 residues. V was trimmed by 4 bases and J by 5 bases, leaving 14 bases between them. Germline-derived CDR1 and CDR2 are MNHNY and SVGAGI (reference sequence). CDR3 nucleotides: TGTGCCAGCAGTTTACAGGGTTGGGGAACTGAAGCTTTCTTT. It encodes CASSLQGWGTEAFF.

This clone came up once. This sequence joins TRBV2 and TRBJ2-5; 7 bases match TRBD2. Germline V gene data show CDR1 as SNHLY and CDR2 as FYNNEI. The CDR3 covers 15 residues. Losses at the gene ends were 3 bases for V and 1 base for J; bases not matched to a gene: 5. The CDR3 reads CASSDLSGGQETQYF. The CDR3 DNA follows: TGTGCCAGCAGTGATCTGTCGGGGGGCCAAGAGACCCAGTACTTC.

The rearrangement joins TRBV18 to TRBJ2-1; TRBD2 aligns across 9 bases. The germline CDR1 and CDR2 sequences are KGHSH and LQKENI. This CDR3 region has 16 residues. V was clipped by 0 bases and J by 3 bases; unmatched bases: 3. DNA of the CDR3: TGTGCCAGCTCACCACCGGCTAGCGGGGTCTACAATGAGCAGTTCTTC. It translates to CASSPPASGVYNEQFF.

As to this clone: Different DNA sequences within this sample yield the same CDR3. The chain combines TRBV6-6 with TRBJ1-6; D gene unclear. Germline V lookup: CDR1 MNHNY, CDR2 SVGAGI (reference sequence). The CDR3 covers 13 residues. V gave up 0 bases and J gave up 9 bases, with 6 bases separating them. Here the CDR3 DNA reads TGTGCCAGCAGTTACTCCAAAGGTTCACCCCTCCACTTT. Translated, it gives CASSYSKGSPLHF.

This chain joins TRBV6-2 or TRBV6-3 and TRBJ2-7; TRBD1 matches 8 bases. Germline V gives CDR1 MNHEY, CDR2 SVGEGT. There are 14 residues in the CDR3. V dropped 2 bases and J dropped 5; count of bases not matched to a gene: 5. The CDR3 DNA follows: TGTGCCAGCAGTTACGGTGGACAGGGTAACGAGCAGTACTTC. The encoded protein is CASSYGGQGNEQYF.

The CDR3 nucleotides read TGTGCCATCAGGGTAACGAACACTGAAGCTTTCTTT. This encodes CAIRVTNTEAFF. The chain uses TRBV10-3 and TRBJ1-1; D remains unclear. The CDR3 contains 12 residues. Trimming shortened V by 6 bases and J by 1 base, and 6 bases separated the two germline ends. The germline CDR1 and CDR2 sequences are ENHRY and SYGVKD.

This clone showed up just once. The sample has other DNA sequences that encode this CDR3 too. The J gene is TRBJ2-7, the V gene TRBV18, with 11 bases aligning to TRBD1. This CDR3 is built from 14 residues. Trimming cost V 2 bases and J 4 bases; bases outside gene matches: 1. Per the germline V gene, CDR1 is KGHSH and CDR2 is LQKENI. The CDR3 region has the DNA TGTGCCAGCTCACCAGGACAGGGGGCTTACGAGCAGTACTTC. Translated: CASSPGQGAYEQYF. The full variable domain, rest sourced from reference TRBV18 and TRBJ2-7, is NAGVMQNPRHLVRRRGQEARLRCSPMKGHSHVYWYRQLPEEGLKFMVYLQKENIIDESGMPKERFSAEFPKEGPSILRIQQVVRGDSAAYFCASSPGQGAYEQYFGPGTRLTVT.

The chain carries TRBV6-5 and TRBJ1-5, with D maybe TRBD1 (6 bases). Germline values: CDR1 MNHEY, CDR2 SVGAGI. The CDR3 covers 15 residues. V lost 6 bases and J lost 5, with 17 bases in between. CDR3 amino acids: CASSGSGAGYQPQHF. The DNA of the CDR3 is TGTGCCAGCAGCGGGTCAGGGGCCGGTTATCAGCCCCAGCATTTT.

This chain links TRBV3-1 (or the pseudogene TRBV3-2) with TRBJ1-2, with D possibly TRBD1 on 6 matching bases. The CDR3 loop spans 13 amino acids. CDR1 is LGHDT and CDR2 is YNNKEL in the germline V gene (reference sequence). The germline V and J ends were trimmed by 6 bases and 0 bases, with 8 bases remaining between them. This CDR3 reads CASRNRANYGYTF. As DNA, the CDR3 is TGTGCCAGCAGAAACAGGGCTAACTATGGCTACACCTTC.

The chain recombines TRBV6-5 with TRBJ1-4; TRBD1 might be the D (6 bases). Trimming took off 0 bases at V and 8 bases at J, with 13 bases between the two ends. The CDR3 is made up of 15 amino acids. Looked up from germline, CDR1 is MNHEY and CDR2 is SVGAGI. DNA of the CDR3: TGTGCCAGCAGTTACTCGAACAGGGATGGGGAAAAACTGTTTTTT. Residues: CASSYSNRDGEKLFF.

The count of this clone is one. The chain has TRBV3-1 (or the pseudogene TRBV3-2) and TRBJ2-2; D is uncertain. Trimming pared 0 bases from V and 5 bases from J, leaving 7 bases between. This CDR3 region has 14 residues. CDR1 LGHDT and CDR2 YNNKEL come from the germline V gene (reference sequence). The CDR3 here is CASSQDIPTGELFF. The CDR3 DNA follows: TGTGCCAGCAGCCAAGATATCCCGACCGGGGAGCTGTTTTTT.

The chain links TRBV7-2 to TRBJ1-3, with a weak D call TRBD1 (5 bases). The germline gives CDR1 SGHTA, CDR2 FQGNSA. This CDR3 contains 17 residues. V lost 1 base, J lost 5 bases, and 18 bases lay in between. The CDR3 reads CASSLGVDSLARNTIYF. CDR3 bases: TGTGCCAGCAGCTTAGGGGTCGACAGCCTAGCTCGAAACACCATATATTTT.

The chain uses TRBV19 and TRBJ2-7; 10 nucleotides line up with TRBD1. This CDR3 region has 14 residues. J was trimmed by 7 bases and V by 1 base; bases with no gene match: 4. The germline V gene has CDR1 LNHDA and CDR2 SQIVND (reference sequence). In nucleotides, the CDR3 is TGTGCCAGTAGTATAGGGACAGGGGGTCGGGAGCAGTACTTC. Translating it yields CASSIGTGGREQYF.

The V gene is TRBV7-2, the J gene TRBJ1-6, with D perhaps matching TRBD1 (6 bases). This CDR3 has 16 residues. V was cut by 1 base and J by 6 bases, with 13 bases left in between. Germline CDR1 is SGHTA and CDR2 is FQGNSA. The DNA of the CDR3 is TGTGCCAGCAGCTTAGAATTAGGCAGGGGTAATTCACCCCTCCACTTT. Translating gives CASSLELGRGNSPLHF. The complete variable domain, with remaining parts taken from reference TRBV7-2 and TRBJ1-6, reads GAGVSQSPSNKVTEKGKDVELRCDPISGHTALYWYRQSLGQGLEFLIYFQGNSAPDKSGLPSDRFSAERTGGSVSTLTIQRTQQEDSAVYLCASSLELGRGNSPLHFGNGTRLTVT.

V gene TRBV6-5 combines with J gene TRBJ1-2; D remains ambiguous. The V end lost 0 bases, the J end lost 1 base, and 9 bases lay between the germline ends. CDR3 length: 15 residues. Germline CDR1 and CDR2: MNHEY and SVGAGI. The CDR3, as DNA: TGTGCCAGCAGTTACTCAGGGCAGATTAACTATGGCTACACCTTC. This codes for CASSYSGQINYGYTF.